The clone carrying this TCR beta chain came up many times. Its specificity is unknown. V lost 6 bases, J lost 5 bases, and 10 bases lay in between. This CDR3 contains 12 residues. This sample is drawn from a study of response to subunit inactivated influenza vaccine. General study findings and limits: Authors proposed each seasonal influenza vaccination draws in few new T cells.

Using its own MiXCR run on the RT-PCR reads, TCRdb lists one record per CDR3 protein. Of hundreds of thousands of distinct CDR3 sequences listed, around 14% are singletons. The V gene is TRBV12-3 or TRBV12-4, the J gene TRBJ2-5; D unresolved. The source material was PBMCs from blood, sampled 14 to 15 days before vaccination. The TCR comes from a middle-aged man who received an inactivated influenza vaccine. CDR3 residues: CASSRPPETQYF. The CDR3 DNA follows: TGTGCCAGCAGCCGCCCCCCGGAGACCCAGTACTTC.